This T cell receptor (beta chain) was observed in a study of CD8 T cells in ankylosing spondylitis. Quantitative 5'-RACE with molecular barcodes was used to make the TCR beta libraries. TCRdb recomputed calls from the 5' RACE reads with MiXCR, one row per CDR3 protein. This table holds 700,000 or so distinct CDR3 sequences, around 17% found once. Whole-study results and caveats: Blood of patients with ankylosing spondylitis appeared to be characterized by a TCR beta motif of about eight highly homologous variants. CD8+ disease-linked clones were present at relatively low frequencies in blood.

The sample holds a few counts of this clonotype. Its target is unknown. V was trimmed by 4 bases and J by 3 bases, leaving 17 bases between them. Germline assignment: CDR1 SGHRS and CDR2 YFSETQ. The CDR3 runs 15 residues. The sequence was collected from a male donor with ankylosing spondylitis. Sequenced sample: blood, either unsorted or a sorted T cell fraction (not recorded which). V usage is TRBV5-1 and J usage is TRBJ2-7; the D gene is possibly TRBD1 (5 bases). CDR3 DNA: TGCGCCAGCAGCATCGACAGACCACTCCTCTACGAGCAGTACTTC. It encodes CASSIDRPLLYEQYF.